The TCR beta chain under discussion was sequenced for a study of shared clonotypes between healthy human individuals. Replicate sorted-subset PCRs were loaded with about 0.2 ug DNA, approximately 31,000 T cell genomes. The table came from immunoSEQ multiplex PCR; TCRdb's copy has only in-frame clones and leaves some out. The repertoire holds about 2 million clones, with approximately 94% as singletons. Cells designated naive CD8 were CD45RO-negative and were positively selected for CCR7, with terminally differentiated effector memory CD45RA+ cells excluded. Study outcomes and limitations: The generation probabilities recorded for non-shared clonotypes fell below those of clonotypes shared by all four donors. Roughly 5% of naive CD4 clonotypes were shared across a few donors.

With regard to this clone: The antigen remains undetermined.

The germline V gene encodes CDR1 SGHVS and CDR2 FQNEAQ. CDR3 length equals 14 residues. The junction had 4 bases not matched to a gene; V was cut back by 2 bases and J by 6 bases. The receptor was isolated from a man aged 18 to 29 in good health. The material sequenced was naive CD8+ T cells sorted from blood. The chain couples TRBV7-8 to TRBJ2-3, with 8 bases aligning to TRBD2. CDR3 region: CASSLRGGSDTQYF. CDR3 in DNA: TGTGCCAGCAGCTTACGGGGGGGCAGCGATACGCAGTATTTT.